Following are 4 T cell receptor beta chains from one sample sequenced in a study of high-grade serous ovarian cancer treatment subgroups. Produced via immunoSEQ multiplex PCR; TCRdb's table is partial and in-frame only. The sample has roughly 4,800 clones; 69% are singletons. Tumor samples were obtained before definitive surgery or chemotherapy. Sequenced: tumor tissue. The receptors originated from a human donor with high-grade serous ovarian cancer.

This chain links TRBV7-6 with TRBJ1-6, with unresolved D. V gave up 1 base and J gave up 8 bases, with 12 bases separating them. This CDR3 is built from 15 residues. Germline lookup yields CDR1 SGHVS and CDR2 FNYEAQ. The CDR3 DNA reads TGTGCCAGCAGCTTAGGCCGAGCTAGGGATTCACCCCTCCACTTT. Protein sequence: CASSLGRARDSPLHF.

CDR3 in DNA: TGTGCCAGCAGTTCGCTGGACAGGTCGAACACTGAAGCTTTCTTT. Encoded protein: CASSSLDRSNTEAFF. V usage is TRBV6-6 and J usage is TRBJ1-1, with TRBD1 identical over 7 bases. CDR3 size: 15 residues. Germline V gene lookup returns CDR1 MNHNY and CDR2 SVGAGI (reference sequence). J was trimmed by 1 base and V by 4 bases; bases with no gene match: 6.

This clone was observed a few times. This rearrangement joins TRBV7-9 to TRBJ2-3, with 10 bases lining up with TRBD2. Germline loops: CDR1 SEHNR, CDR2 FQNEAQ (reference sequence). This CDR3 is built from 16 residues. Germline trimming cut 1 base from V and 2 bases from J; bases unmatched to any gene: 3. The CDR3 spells CASSLGTSGYTDTQYF. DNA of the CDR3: TGTGCCAGCAGCTTAGGGACTAGCGGTTACACAGATACGCAGTATTTT.

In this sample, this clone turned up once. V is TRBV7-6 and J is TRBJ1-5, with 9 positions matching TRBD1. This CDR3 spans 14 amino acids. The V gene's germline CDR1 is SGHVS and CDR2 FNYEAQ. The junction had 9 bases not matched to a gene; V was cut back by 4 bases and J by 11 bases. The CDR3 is CASSSRTGGQSQHF. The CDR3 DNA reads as TGTGCCAGCAGCTCTCGAACAGGGGGCCAGTCCCAGCATTTT.